Listed below are T cell receptor beta chains from one sample, sequenced in a study of blood T cells in healthy people across ages. TCRdb used MiXCR to reprocess the 5' RACE reads, holding one entry per CDR3 protein. The table shows 800,000 or so distinct CDR3 sequences, with about 25% occurring only once. A further study also used this sample, focusing on T cells of mothers and their children.

The sequenced material came from blood. All receptors come from a boy younger than 18 in good health. Both conserved end residues are part of each CDR3. Each record gives: D gene, J gene, clone size, V gene, CDR3 protein, CDR3 DNA. The D gene is left open where the match is weak. Clone size, where shown, is once, few, many, or a class for clones that have expanded.

D gene: TRBD1; J gene: TRBJ1-2; clone size: NA; V gene: TRBV7-9; CDR3 protein: CASSPATGWYGYTF; CDR3 DNA: TGTGCCAGCAGCCCAGCGACAGGGTGGTATGGCTACACCTTC
D gene: NA; J gene: TRBJ1-6; clone size: few; V gene: TRBV4-3; CDR3 protein: CASSQDYSSPLHF; CDR3 DNA: TGCGCCAGCAGCCAAGATTACAGTTCACCCCTCCACTTT
D gene: NA; J gene: TRBJ1-3; clone size: NA; V gene: TRBV6-6; CDR3 protein: CASSYYPETGNTIYF; CDR3 DNA: TGTGCCAGCAGTTACTACCCGGAAACTGGAAACACCATATATTTT
D gene: NA; J gene: TRBJ2-5; clone size: NA; V gene: TRBV12-3/TRBV12-4; CDR3 protein: CASGSGTLGTQYF; CDR3 DNA: TGTGCCAGCGGATCCGGGACACTAGGGACCCAGTACTTC
D gene: NA; J gene: TRBJ1-6; clone size: few; V gene: TRBV10-3; CDR3 protein: CAISDTVSNSPLHF; CDR3 DNA: TGTGCCATCAGTGATACAGTCTCTAATTCACCCCTCCACTTT
D gene: TRBD2; J gene: TRBJ2-7; clone size: few; V gene: TRBV6-5; CDR3 protein: CASSLLAGAFYEQYF; CDR3 DNA: TGTGCCAGCAGCCTTCTAGCGGGAGCTTTCTACGAGCAGTACTTC
D gene: TRBD2; J gene: TRBJ2-5; clone size: NA; V gene: TRBV3-1; CDR3 protein: CASNPGTSGRAGETQYF; CDR3 DNA: TGTGCCAGCAATCCCGGGACTAGCGGGAGGGCCGGAGAGACCCAGTACTTC
D gene: TRBD1; J gene: TRBJ1-2; clone size: few; V gene: TRBV28; CDR3 protein: CATSAQGFPANYGYTF; CDR3 DNA: TGTGCCACATCGGCACAGGGGTTTCCAGCTAACTATGGCTACACCTTC
D gene: TRBD2; J gene: TRBJ2-5; clone size: NA; V gene: TRBV12-3/TRBV12-4; CDR3 protein: CASSLALAGFLYQETQYF; CDR3 DNA: TGTGCCAGCAGTTTGGCGCTAGCGGGGTTTCTGTACCAAGAGACCCAGTACTTC
D gene: NA; J gene: TRBJ2-2; clone size: NA; V gene: TRBV15; CDR3 protein: CATSRKRGGGDTGELFF; CDR3 DNA: TGTGCCACCAGCAGAAAGAGAGGGGGCGGGGACACCGGGGAGCTGTTTTTT
D gene: TRBD2; J gene: TRBJ2-3; clone size: NA; V gene: TRBV7-7; CDR3 protein: CASSPTVAGSTDTQYF; CDR3 DNA: TGTGCTAGCAGCCCTACGGTAGCGGGTAGCACAGATACGCAGTATTTT
D gene: NA; J gene: TRBJ1-1; clone size: NA; V gene: TRBV20-1; CDR3 protein: CSAREWMNTEAFF; CDR3 DNA: TGCAGTGCTAGAGAGTGGATGAACACTGAAGCTTTCTTT
D gene: NA; J gene: TRBJ2-5; clone size: NA; V gene: TRBV20-1; CDR3 protein: CSAPGILIRETQYF; CDR3 DNA: TGCAGTGCTCCCGGGATTCTAATTCGGGAGACCCAGTACTTC
D gene: NA; J gene: TRBJ1-4; clone size: NA; V gene: TRBV29-1; CDR3 protein: CSVEFGTNEKLFF; CDR3 DNA: TGCAGCGTTGAGTTCGGGACTAATGAAAAACTGTTTTTT
D gene: NA; J gene: TRBJ2-7; clone size: NA; V gene: TRBV5-1; CDR3 protein: CASSLEDYIYEQYF; CDR3 DNA: TGCGCCAGCAGCTTGGAGGATTATATTTACGAGCAGTACTTC
D gene: NA; J gene: TRBJ1-4; clone size: NA; V gene: TRBV19; CDR3 protein: CACCTGTKDEKLFF; CDR3 DNA: TGTGCCTGCTGCACCGGGACGAAGGATGAAAAACTGTTTTTT
D gene: NA; J gene: TRBJ2-2; clone size: many; V gene: TRBV5-5; CDR3 protein: CASSRPTVGGGELFF; CDR3 DNA: TGTGCCAGCAGCCGCCCGACAGTAGGTGGCGGGGAGCTGTTTTTT
D gene: NA; J gene: TRBJ1-3; clone size: NA; V gene: TRBV29-1; CDR3 protein: CSVRTAGNTIYF; CDR3 DNA: TGCAGCGTAAGGACAGCTGGAAACACCATATATTTT
D gene: TRBD1; J gene: TRBJ1-2; clone size: NA; V gene: TRBV7-2; CDR3 protein: CASSSRRTGPGYTF; CDR3 DNA: TGTGCCAGCAGCTCACGTAGGACAGGTCCGGGCTACACCTTC
D gene: NA; J gene: TRBJ2-1; clone size: few; V gene: TRBV4-3; CDR3 protein: CASSQVARGGTYNEQFF; CDR3 DNA: TGCGCCAGCAGCCAAGTAGCGCGAGGGGGTACCTACAATGAGCAGTTCTTC
D gene: TRBD1; J gene: TRBJ1-4; clone size: few; V gene: TRBV11-2; CDR3 protein: CASSPGQVVNEKLFF; CDR3 DNA: TGTGCCAGCAGCCCGGGACAGGTTGTTAATGAAAAACTGTTTTTT
D gene: NA; J gene: TRBJ2-7; clone size: many; V gene: TRBV2; CDR3 protein: CASSDSSYEQYF; CDR3 DNA: TGTGCCAGCAGTGACAGTTCCTACGAGCAGTACTTC
D gene: TRBD1; J gene: TRBJ2-7; clone size: once; V gene: TRBV5-1; CDR3 protein: CASSGLTGVDYEQYF; CDR3 DNA: TGCGCCAGCAGCGGGTTGACAGGGGTGGATTACGAGCAGTACTTC